Following are 13 T cell receptor beta chains from one sample sequenced in a study of CD8 T cells in Susac syndrome. An input of roughly 0.45 to 1 ug of RNA was subjected to reverse transcription using random hexamers. TCRdb used MiXCR to reprocess the immunoSEQ multiplex PCR reads, holding one entry per CDR3 protein. The sample lists hundreds of thousands of distinct CDR3 sequences; roughly 85% were seen once. Sequencing was done on a sample of CD8+ T cells from PBMCs. The receptors originated from a human donor with multiple sclerosis.

V is TRBV30 and J is TRBJ2-7; 9 bases match TRBD1. Germline assignment: CDR1 GTSNPN and CDR2 SVGIG (reference sequence). V lost 2 bases to trimming and J lost 5 bases; unmatched junction nucleotides: 7. The CDR3 loop spans 14 amino acids. The DNA for the CDR3 is TGTGCCTGGAGTTCCGGGACAGGGTTTGACGAGCAGTACTTC. Amino acid sequence: CAWSSGTGFDEQYF.

The chain is built from TRBV6-5 and TRBJ1-1; D is uncertain. Germline CDR1 and CDR2: MNHEY and SVGAGI. The length of the CDR3 is 16 residues. V was pared by 1 base and J by 0 bases, with 12 bases between. The CDR3, as DNA: TGTGCCAGCAGTTACTTATCAGGCTTCATGAACACTGAAGCTTTCTTT. Amino acid sequence: CASSYLSGFMNTEAFF.

CDR3 DNA: TGTGCCAGCAGCGACAGCGGGAGGGCGGTCGGTGAGCAGTTCTTC. It codes for CASSDSGRAVGEQFF. The V gene is TRBV7-9, the J gene TRBJ2-1; 10 positions match TRBD2. CDR1 SEHNR and CDR2 FQNEAQ come from the germline V gene (reference sequence). There are 15 residues in the CDR3. The V and J ends lost 5 bases and 9 bases, in that order; junction bases with no gene match: 10.

The chain carries TRBV27 and TRBJ2-5, with TRBD1 matching 7 bases. Germline trimming cut 6 bases from V and 5 bases from J; bases unmatched to any gene: 12. The CDR3 is 15 residues long. CDR1 and CDR2 from the germline V gene are MNHEY and SMNVEV (reference sequence). The chain's CDR3 is CASRIGGYGPETQYF. The CDR3 DNA is TGTGCCAGCAGGATAGGGGGCTACGGCCCGGAGACCCAGTACTTC.

The V gene is TRBV5-6, the J gene TRBJ1-2; D is undetermined. Trimming cost V 2 bases and J 6 bases, with 8 bases left between them. The germline V gene has CDR1 SGHDT and CDR2 YYEEEE. This CDR3 comprises 12 residues. The CDR3 sequence is CASSLYSDGYTF. CDR3 in DNA: TGTGCCAGCAGCTTATACAGTGATGGCTACACCTTC.

V and J are TRBV12-3 or TRBV12-4 and TRBJ2-5; D might be TRBD2 (7 bases). The ends were cut back, 5 bases at V and 4 bases at J, with 17 bases in the middle. The CDR3 has 15 amino acids. CDR3 sequence: CASSTSRAGAETQYF. DNA for the CDR3: TGTGCCAGCAGTACTTCCAGGGCGGGGGCAGAGACCCAGTACTTC.

This clonotype has a handful of counts. The rearrangement links TRBV29-1 to TRBJ2-2; tentatively, D is TRBD1 (6 bases). Looked up from germline, CDR1 is SQVTM and CDR2 is ANQGSEA. The CDR3 is made up of 13 amino acids. V was trimmed by 4 bases and J by 5 bases, leaving 11 bases between them. CDR3 residues: CSVAGGGTGELFF. CDR3 DNA: TGCAGCGTTGCTGGGGGCGGGACCGGGGAGCTGTTTTTT.

The gene calls are TRBV14 and TRBJ2-5, with 11 bases matching TRBD1. CDR3 length equals 16 residues. Germline CDR1 is SGHDN and CDR2 is FVKESK. J gave up 5 bases and V 5 bases, and 10 bases lay outside the gene matches. DNA for the CDR3: TGTGCCAGCAGCGCCCGGGACAGGGGGATGCGGGAGACCCAGTACTTC. Its translation: CASSARDRGMRETQYF. The variable domain in full, with the rest retrieved from reference TRBV14 and TRBJ2-5, is EAGVTQFPSHSVIEKGQTVTLRCDPISGHDNLYWYRRVMGKEIKFLLHFVKESKQDESGMPNNRFLAERTGGTYSTLKVQPAELEDSGVYFCASSARDRGMRETQYFGPGTRLLVL.

This sequence joins TRBV21-1 and TRBJ2-7; the table's D gene call, TRBD2, was not cross checked with the DNA. TRBV21-1 is noted as a pseudogene. This CDR3 is built from 15 residues. DNA of the CDR3: TGTGCCAGCAGCATTACTAGCGGGAGAAACTACGAGCAGTACTTC. Translation gives CASSITSGRNYEQYF.

This chain connects TRBV30 to TRBJ1-1, with D possibly being TRBD1 (6 bases). The CDR3 totals 14 residues. The V end was cut by 0 bases, the J end by 4 bases, with 12 bases between. Germline V gives CDR1 GTSNPN, CDR2 SVGIG (reference sequence). Written as DNA, the CDR3 is TGTGCCTGGAGTGTACTCGGGGGCGGCACTGAAGCTTTCTTT. Protein: CAWSVLGGGTEAFF.

This rearrangement joins TRBV3-1 to TRBJ2-1, with TRBD2 identical over 13 bases. The CDR3 is 18 amino acids. Germline CDR1 and CDR2: LGHDT and YNNKEL (reference sequence). The junction had 9 bases not matched to a gene; V was cut back by 0 bases and J by 7 bases. The CDR3 protein is CASSQESGGLAGVNEQFF. The CDR3 DNA reads TGTGCCAGCAGCCAAGAAAGTGGTGGACTAGCGGGAGTGAATGAGCAGTTCTTC.

This rearrangement joins TRBV6-5 to TRBJ1-4; D is unclear. Germline CDR1 reads MNHEY; CDR2 reads SVGAGI. The V and J ends lost 6 bases and 4 bases respectively, with 12 bases between them. This CDR3 is built from 14 residues. The CDR3: CASSRGLGNEKLFF. The CDR3, as DNA: TGTGCCAGCAGCCGAGGCTTGGGTAATGAAAAACTGTTTTTT.

The rearrangement links TRBV3-1 to TRBJ2-1, with D hard to call. Germline V gene sequence: CDR1 LGHDT, CDR2 YNNKEL (reference sequence). The CDR3 loop spans 15 amino acids. V gave up 1 base and J gave up 0 bases, with 7 bases separating them. This chain's CDR3 is CASSQGVPSYNEQFF. In nucleotides, the CDR3 is TGTGCCAGCAGCCAAGGAGTTCCCTCCTACAATGAGCAGTTCTTC.